This T cell receptor (beta chain) was identified during a study of T cell repertoires in cytomegalovirus infection. Study details: It can be stated that public TCR beta signatures indicated CMV infection as well as a matching HLA type. Study-level points and caveats: In two of eight donors, the top clonotype was HLA-C-restricted CMV-specific. Cumulated frequencies of public TCR beta families served to identify carriers of CMV plus the relevant HLA.

The germline V gene encodes CDR1 LNHDA and CDR2 SQIVND (reference sequence). V lost 3 bases and J lost 6, with 27 bases in between. CDR3 length equals 19 residues. Remarks on this clonotype: Antigen specificity is unknown.

From the reads, TCRdb called clonotypes with MiXCR, one entry per CDR3 protein. The sample includes about 250,000 distinct CDR3 sequences, over 15% of them seen just once. This chain links TRBV19 with TRBJ1-5, with D maybe TRBD1 (5 bases). This receptor was identified in a human donor in good health (CMV status not recorded). Some clones in this sample may be carry-over from other donors' samples. Sequenced: CD8+ T cells from PBMCs. CDR3 in amino acids: CASSILQGDSAPYSQPQHF. The CDR3 DNA follows: TGTGCCAGTAGTATTCTTCAAGGGGACTCGGCCCCTTATAGTCAGCCCCAGCATTTT.